This TCR beta chain is from a study of shared clonotypes between healthy human individuals. Whole-study context: The cohort comprised a couple of women and a few men. Their ages spanned 18 to 49 years. CD4 naive cells filled three plates per donor, CD4 memory three, CD8 naive two and CD8 memory one. Study observations and caveats: On the whole, naive subsets had larger estimated richness than memory subsets had. When compared with the clonotypes that were shared by all four sorted-subset donors, the non-shared clonotypes turned out to have lower generation probabilities.

As for this clone: The antigen is not known.

Naive CD8 populations comprised CD45RO-negative cells positively selected for CCR7, excluding terminally differentiated effector memory CD45RA+ cells. Germline assignment: CDR1 SGHRS and CDR2 YFSETQ. The germline V and J ends were trimmed by 2 bases and 4 bases, with 16 bases remaining between them. The CDR3 is 15 residues long. Using immunoSEQ multiplex PCR, the repertoire was profiled, and TCRdb retains in-frame clones only, with some absent. The sample has millions of clones, 90% to 95% seen once. The clonotype originates from a man aged 18 to 29 in good health. Some clones in this sample may be carry-over from other donors' samples. The sample taken for sequencing was naive CD8+ T cells from PBMCs. The chain carries TRBV5-1 and TRBJ2-7; D unresolved. CDR3 DNA sequence: TGCGCCAGCAGCTTCTCGGACGGTTCCTTATACGAGCAGTACTTC. This gives the protein CASSFSDGSLYEQYF.